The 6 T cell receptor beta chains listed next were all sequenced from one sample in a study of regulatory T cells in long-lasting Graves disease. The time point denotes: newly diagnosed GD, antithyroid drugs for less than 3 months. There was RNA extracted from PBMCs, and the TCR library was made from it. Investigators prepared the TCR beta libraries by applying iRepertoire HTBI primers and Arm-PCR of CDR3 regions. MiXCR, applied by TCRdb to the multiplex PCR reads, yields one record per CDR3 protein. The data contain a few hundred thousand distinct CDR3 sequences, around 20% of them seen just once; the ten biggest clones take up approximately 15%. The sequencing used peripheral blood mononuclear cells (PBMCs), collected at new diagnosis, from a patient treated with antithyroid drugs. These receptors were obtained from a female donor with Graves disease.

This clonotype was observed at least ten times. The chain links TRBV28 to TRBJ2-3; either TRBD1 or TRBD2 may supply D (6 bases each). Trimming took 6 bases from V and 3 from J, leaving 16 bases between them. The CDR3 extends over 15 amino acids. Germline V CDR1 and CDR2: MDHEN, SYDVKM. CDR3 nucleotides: TGTGCCAGCAGAAACCCCCGGGGGCTAACAGATACGCAGTATTTT. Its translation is CASRNPRGLTDTQYF.

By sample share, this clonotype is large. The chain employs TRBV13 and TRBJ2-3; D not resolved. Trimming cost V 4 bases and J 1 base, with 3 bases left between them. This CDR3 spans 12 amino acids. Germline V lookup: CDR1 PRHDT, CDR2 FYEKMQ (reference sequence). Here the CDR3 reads CASSWGTDTQYF. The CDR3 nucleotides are TGTGCCAGCAGCTGGGGCACAGATACGCAGTATTTT.

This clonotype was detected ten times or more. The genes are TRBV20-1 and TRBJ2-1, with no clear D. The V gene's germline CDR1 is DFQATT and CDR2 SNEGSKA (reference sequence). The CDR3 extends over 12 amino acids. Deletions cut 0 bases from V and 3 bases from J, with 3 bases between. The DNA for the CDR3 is TGCAGTGCTAGAGATGTCTACAATGAGCAGTTCTTC. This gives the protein CSARDVYNEQFF.

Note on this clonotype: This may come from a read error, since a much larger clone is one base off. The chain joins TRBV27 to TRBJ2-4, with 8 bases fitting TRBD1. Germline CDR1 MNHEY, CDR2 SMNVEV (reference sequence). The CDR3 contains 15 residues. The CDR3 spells CASSDTGTGLNIQHF. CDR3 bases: TGTGCCAGCAGCGACACCGGGACAGGCCTAAACATTCAGCACTTC.

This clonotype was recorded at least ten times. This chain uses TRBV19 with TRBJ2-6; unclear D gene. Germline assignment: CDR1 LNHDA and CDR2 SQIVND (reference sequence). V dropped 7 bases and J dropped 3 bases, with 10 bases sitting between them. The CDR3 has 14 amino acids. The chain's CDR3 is CASNLLGGANVLTF. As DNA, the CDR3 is TGTGCCAGTAATCTCCTGGGTGGGGCCAACGTCCTGACTTTC.

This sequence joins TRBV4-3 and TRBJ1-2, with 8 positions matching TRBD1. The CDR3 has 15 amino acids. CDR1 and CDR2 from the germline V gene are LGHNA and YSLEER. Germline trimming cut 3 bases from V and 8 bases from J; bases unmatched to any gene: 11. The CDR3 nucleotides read TGCGCCAGCAGCCACCGGGACAGGAGAACCAAGGGCTACACCTTC. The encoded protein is CASSHRDRRTKGYTF.